These 19 T cell receptor beta chains were sequenced from one sample in a study of blood T cell repertoires in COVID-19. Profiling relied on immunoSEQ multiplex PCR, and the TCRdb table lists in-frame clones only, not all of them. The table records some 200,000 clones, 70% to 85% of them present only once. Sequenced material: peripheral blood. The source of these receptors is a woman older than 75 with acute or convalescent COVID-19.

This chain joins TRBV10-3 and TRBJ1-4; D may be TRBD1 (5 bases). With 4 bases removed from V and 0 bases from J, the gap between germline ends came to 15 bases. This CDR3 has 17 residues. Germline lookup yields CDR1 ENHRY and CDR2 SYGVKD. The CDR3 loop is CAISGGSPQATNEKLFF. As DNA, the CDR3 is TGTGCCATCAGTGGTGGTTCCCCACAGGCAACTAATGAAAAACTGTTTTTT.

The rearrangement joins TRBV7-3 to TRBJ2-2, with 9 bases fitting TRBD1. Per the germline V gene, CDR1 is SGHTA and CDR2 is FQGTGA. With V trimmed by 5 bases and J by 4 bases, 5 bases remained unmatched. This CDR3 comprises 15 residues. The CDR3 bases are TGTGCCAGCAGCCCACCGGGACAGGGCACCGGGGAGCTGTTTTTT. Encoded protein: CASSPPGQGTGELFF.

V usage is TRBV7-2 and J usage is TRBJ1-1; no definite D call. Per germline, CDR1 SGHTA and CDR2 FQGNSA. V lost 5 bases and J 0 bases, leaving 13 bases between the germline ends. The CDR3 loop spans 15 amino acids. Here the CDR3 DNA reads TGTGCCAGCAGCGTACCATCACAGATGAACACTGAAGCTTTCTTT. Translation gives CASSVPSQMNTEAFF.

The CDR3 protein is CASSDLRDTTGELFF. The CDR3 DNA sequence: TGCGCCAGCAGTGACCTCCGGGACACGACCGGGGAGCTGTTTTTT. The chain links TRBV10-1 to TRBJ2-2; D may be TRBD1 (6 bases). Deletions cut 3 bases from V and 5 bases from J, with 13 bases between. Germline CDR1 reads WNHNN; CDR2 reads SYGVQD (reference sequence). The length of the CDR3 is 15 residues.

The genes are TRBV10-3 and TRBJ2-3; TRBD2 agrees at 8 bases. Germline values: CDR1 ENHRY, CDR2 SYGVKD. The J segment lost 0 bases and the V segment lost 9 bases, leaving 8 bases of the junction unmatched. The CDR3 sequence is 15 residues long. The DNA of the CDR3 is TGTGCCATAGCCGGGAGGGGAGATAGCACAGATACGCAGTATTTT. As protein: CAIAGRGDSTDTQYF.

The chain combines TRBV12-5 with TRBJ1-1, with TRBD1 identical over 8 bases. The CDR3 has 19 residues. The V gene end was trimmed by 2 bases and the J gene end by 5 bases; junction bases not matched to a gene: 19. Germline V lookup: CDR1 LGHNT, CDR2 FRNRAP. As DNA, the CDR3 is TGTGCTAGTGGTTTGAAAGACAGGGGTTTAGGGTTGTTTTGGACTGAAGCTTTCTTT. Protein: CASGLKDRGLGLFWTEAFF. The full variable domain, with the rest looked up from reference TRBV12-5 and TRBJ1-1, is DARVTQTPRHKVTEMGQEVTMRCQPILGHNTVFWYRQTMMQGLELLAYFRNRAPLDDSGMPKDRFSAEMPDATLATLKIQPSEPRDSAVYFCASGLKDRGLGLFWTEAFFGQGTRLTVV.

This chain links TRBV7-9 with TRBJ2-1; the D is unclear. Germline-derived CDR1 and CDR2 are SEHNR and FQNEAQ (reference sequence). The CDR3 totals 11 residues. The V gene lost 4 bases and the J gene lost 12 bases, with 10 bases spanning the gap. The CDR3 reads CASSSPRGQFF. The CDR3 nucleotides read TGTGCCAGCAGCTCGCCACGCGGGCAGTTCTTC. Full variable domain (missing parts from reference TRBV7-9 and TRBJ2-1): DTGVSQNPRHKITKRGQNVTFRCDPISEHNRLYWYRQTLGQGPEFLTYFQNEAQLEKSRLLSDRFSAERPKGSFSTLEIQRTEQGDSAMYLCASSSPRGQFFGPGTRLTVL.

This chain connects TRBV7-9 to TRBJ2-7; 9 nucleotides match TRBD2. V shed 2 bases and J 4 bases; nucleotides not matched to a gene: 9. Germline V gene lookup returns CDR1 SEHNR and CDR2 FQNEAQ (reference sequence). This CDR3 is built from 16 residues. This CDR3 reads CASSLTSLAGAYEQYF. Here the CDR3 DNA reads TGTGCCAGCAGCTTAACGAGCTTAGCGGGAGCGTACGAGCAGTACTTC. Variable domain in full (rest from reference TRBV7-9 and TRBJ2-7): DTGVSQNPRHKITKRGQNVTFRCDPISEHNRLYWYRQTLGQGPEFLTYFQNEAQLEKSRLLSDRFSAERPKGSFSTLEIQRTEQGDSAMYLCASSLTSLAGAYEQYFGPGTRLTVT.

The chain employs TRBV15 and TRBJ1-1; D is ambiguous. This CDR3 is built from 14 residues. V dropped 0 bases and J dropped 7 bases, with 12 bases sitting between them. Germline CDR1 is LNHNV and CDR2 is YYDKDF (reference sequence). Here the CDR3 DNA reads TGTGCCACCAGCAGAGACCGCTTCCAGGTTGAAGCTTTCTTT. As protein: CATSRDRFQVEAFF.

The chain links TRBV30 to TRBJ2-5; TRBD1 is a possible D gene (5 bases). The germline CDR1 and CDR2 sequences are GTSNPN and SVGIG (reference sequence). The CDR3 runs to 14 residues. Trimming cost V 2 bases and J 5 bases, with 15 bases left between them. CDR3: CAWSTSWGRETQYF. The CDR3 DNA sequence: TGTGCCTGGAGTACATCCTGGGGCCGGGAGACCCAGTACTTC.

This chain joins TRBV4-1 and TRBJ2-3; 10 bases align to TRBD2. Trimming removed 7 bases from V and 1 base from J; junction bases left unmatched: 8. Germline loops: CDR1 MGHRA, CDR2 YSYEKL. The length of the CDR3 is 16 residues. DNA of the CDR3: TGCGCCAGCACCCCGAGGACTAGCGGCCGCACAGATACGCAGTATTTT. It codes for CASTPRTSGRTDTQYF.

The V and J genes are TRBV10-1 and TRBJ2-3, with a possible D match to TRBD2 (5 bases). The V gene's germline CDR1 is WNHNN and CDR2 SYGVQD (reference sequence). The CDR3 consists of 14 residues. V lost 0 bases, J lost 8 bases, and 12 bases lay in between. The CDR3 bases are TGCGCCAGCAGTGAGTCGCCTAGCCCCGGTACGCAGTATTTT. Its translation: CASSESPSPGTQYF.

The rearrangement links TRBV2 to TRBJ1-2; D is perhaps TRBD1 (5 bases). V gave up 4 bases and J gave up 7 bases, with 16 bases separating them. The CDR3 loop spans 14 amino acids. Germline V CDR1 and CDR2: SNHLY, FYNNEI. The CDR3 DNA sequence: TGTGCCAGCAGTGGCCAGGGAAGGCGTGTTGGCTACACCTTC. It encodes CASSGQGRRVGYTF.

The chain carries TRBV11-2 and TRBJ1-1; the D gene is possibly TRBD1 (6 bases). CDR1 and CDR2 (germline): SGHAT, FQNNGV. V gave up 5 bases and J gave up 1 base, with 14 bases separating them. CDR3 length: 15 residues. CDR3: CASSETRTANTEAFF. The CDR3 DNA reads TGTGCCAGCAGCGAAACTCGGACAGCGAACACTGAAGCTTTCTTT.

The CDR3: CASRGTGRTEAFF. In DNA, the CDR3 is TGTGCCAGCAGGGGGACAGGGCGCACTGAAGCTTTCTTT. This chain connects TRBV6-5 to TRBJ1-1; 9 nucleotides agree with TRBD1. With V trimmed by 6 bases and J by 4 bases, 3 bases remained unmatched. Germline V lookup: CDR1 MNHEY, CDR2 SVGAGI. The CDR3 spans 13 residues.

V gene TRBV5-4 combines with J gene TRBJ1-2, with D tentatively TRBD1 (6 bases). Deletions cut 2 bases from V and 4 bases from J, with 12 bases between. The CDR3 is 14 amino acids. Germline CDR1 is SGHNT and CDR2 is YYREEE (reference sequence). The CDR3 protein is CASSFAGGGYGYTF. The CDR3 coding sequence is TGTGCCAGCAGCTTCGCGGGAGGGGGCTATGGCTACACCTTC.

This chain connects TRBV18 to TRBJ2-4; a possible D gene is TRBD2 (6 bases). The CDR3 consists of 15 residues. The germline gives CDR1 KGHSH, CDR2 LQKENI. Trimming removed 3 bases at V and 10 bases at J, with 19 bases between. The DNA for the CDR3 is TGTGCCAGCTCACCGGATTCCGGGAGCCGGACAATTCAGTACTTC. Its translation is CASSPDSGSRTIQYF.

This clone was detected once. The V and J genes are TRBV7-8 and TRBJ2-1; 7 bases fit TRBD2. Germline V gene sequence: CDR1 SGHVS, CDR2 FQNEAQ. The CDR3 runs 15 residues. V was clipped by 1 base and J by 3 bases; unmatched bases: 3. CDR3 in amino acids: CASSLGVAGYNEQFF. CDR3 bases: TGTGCCAGCAGCTTAGGGGTAGCGGGCTACAATGAGCAGTTCTTC. Filled out from reference TRBV7-8 and TRBJ2-1, the complete variable domain reads GAGVSQSPRYKVAKRGQDVALRCDPISGHVSLFWYQQALGQGPEFLTYFQNEAQLDKSGLPSDRFFAERPEGSVSTLKIQRTQQEDSAVYLCASSLGVAGYNEQFFGPGTRLTVL.

In this sample, this clone turned up once. The genes are TRBV5-1 and TRBJ2-3, with TRBD2 matching 9 bases. The CDR3 has 15 residues. Germline CDR1 SGHRS, CDR2 YFSETQ. V shed 4 bases, J shed 4 bases, and the junction held 7 bases outside the gene matches. CDR3 residues: CASSRTIAGADTQYF. The CDR3 nucleotides read TGCGCCAGCAGCCGGACGATAGCGGGGGCAGATACGCAGTATTTT.